The clone carrying this T cell receptor (beta chain) was detected once. This entry is derived from a study of blood T cell repertoires in COVID-19. This CDR3 is 13 amino acids long. Germline V lookup: CDR1 SGHAT, CDR2 FQNNGV. V shed 5 bases, J shed 7 bases, and the junction held 8 bases outside the gene matches. This table comes from immunoSEQ multiplex PCR, and its TCRdb copy is limited to in-frame clones, with some not included. Among around 160,000 clones listed, approximately 83% were seen once. The sequenced sample was peripheral blood. This TCR was recovered from a woman aged 55-70 years with COVID-19, enrolled during active disease. The chain employs TRBV11-2 and TRBJ2-7, with 7 bases matching TRBD1. The DNA of the CDR3 is TGTGCCAGCAGCCCGGAAGGGGGCCGTGAGCAGTACTTC. This encodes CASSPEGGREQYF.